This T cell receptor (beta chain) was profiled in a study of T-cell reconstitution after alpha-beta-depleted transplantation in children. Unique molecular identifiers were incorporated into the prepared TCRbeta library. TCRdb reanalysed the PCR reads using MiXCR and keeps one entry per CDR3 protein. The repertoire holds 170,000 or so distinct CDR3 sequences, with around 7% as singletons. This CDR3 is built from 15 residues. Trimming left V 4 bases short and J 7 bases short, with 15 bases between. Per germline, CDR1 SGHKS and CDR2 YYEKEE (reference sequence). This clonotype was detected ten times or more.

The chain employs TRBV5-5 and TRBJ1-6, with D tentatively TRBD1 (5 bases). The receptor was derived from a human donor who donated a stem cell graft to a child with Wiskott-Aldrich syndrome. Sequenced here: PBMCs from the stem cell graft donor, sampled from the stem cell graft. The CDR3 loop is CASSPYAGVNSPLHF. For the CDR3, the DNA is TGTGCCAGCAGCCCCTATGCGGGGGTCAATTCACCCCTCCACTTT.